This T cell receptor (beta chain) was captured in a study of blood T cell repertoires in COVID-19. The method was immunoSEQ multiplex PCR; TCRdb's version includes in-frame clones alone and lacks a portion of them. The sample consists of over 200,000 clones, around nine tenths of them appearing once. The sequenced sample was peripheral blood. This sequence was found in a man aged 40-55 years who had recovered from COVID-19.

The CDR3 coding sequence is TGTGCCAGCAGCCTGCTAGGGTCGAGGGACACTGAAGCTTTCTTT. Protein sequence: CASSLLGSRDTEAFF. J is TRBJ1-1 and V is TRBV27; unclear D gene. Germline V CDR1 and CDR2: MNHEY, SMNVEV (reference sequence). The V gene lost 6 bases and the J gene lost 3 bases, with 17 bases spanning the gap. The CDR3 consists of 15 residues.